This T cell receptor beta chain was sequenced in a study of Ad26.COV2.S vaccination and SARS-CoV-2 variants. Assay: immunoSEQ multiplex PCR; the TCRdb copy retains only in-frame clones and omits some. This sample has approximately 360,000 clones; about 83% occur once, and the top ten carry around 7%. Treatment specified: 15 to 20 received Ad26.COV2.S at low or high dose, single or two shots; roughly 5 received placebo; per-sample allocation not given. Each sample was drawn 63 days after the first injection (of vaccine or placebo). Donation was by an adult aged 18-55 years who was in Boston. What was given as vaccine was an Ad26 vector encoding Wuhan-strain SARS-CoV-2 spike. CDR3 length equals 15 residues. Per the germline V gene, CDR1 is SEHNR and CDR2 is FQNEAQ (reference sequence). V was shortened by 1 base and J by 5 bases, with 9 bases between the two germline ends.

Here the sequenced sample was peripheral blood, taken in a trial of Ad26.COV2.S vaccine versus placebo. This TCR was sampled from a person between 18 and 65 years old who received the Ad26.COV2.S COVID-19 vaccine or a placebo. The J gene is TRBJ1-6, the V gene TRBV7-9; D gene uncertain. CDR3: CASSLEGGNNSPLHF. In nucleotides, the CDR3 is TGTGCCAGCAGCTTAGAAGGAGGCAATAATTCACCCCTCCACTTT.